This entry is about one T cell receptor (beta chain). This entry comes from a study of Ad26.COV2.S vaccination and SARS-CoV-2 variants. The data were produced by immunoSEQ multiplex PCR, yet TCRdb's version contains in-frame clones alone and is incomplete. The sample yields a few hundred thousand clones, roughly 88% seen once. Deletions cut 7 bases from V and 1 base from J, with 17 bases between. The CDR3 runs 16 residues. Germline lookup yields CDR1 SNHLY and CDR2 FYNNEI. Treatment described: 15 to 20 received Ad26.COV2.S at low or high dose, single or two shots; roughly five received placebo; per-sample allocation not given. Day 63 after the first vaccine or placebo injection was the time point for sampling. Whoever gave the sample was an adult aged 18-55 years in Boston.

V usage is TRBV2 and J usage is TRBJ1-5, with D perhaps matching TRBD1 (5 bases). This receptor was identified in a person between 18 and 65 years old who received the Ad26.COV2.S COVID-19 vaccine or a placebo. Sample: peripheral blood, taken in a trial of Ad26.COV2.S vaccine versus placebo. DNA of the CDR3: TGTGCCAGCACTAAAGACAGTCTATCCAGCAATCAGCCCCAGCATTTT. Translation: CASTKDSLSSNQPQHF. The variable domain in full, completed from reference TRBV2 and TRBJ1-5, reads EPEVTQTPSHQVTQMGQEVILRCVPISNHLYFYWYRQILGQKVEFLVSFYNNEISEKSEIFDDQFSVERPDGSNFTLKIRSTKLEDSAMYFCASTKDSLSSNQPQHFGDGTRLSIL.